Listed below are T cell receptor beta chains from one sample, sequenced in a study of T cell changes during pregnancy in multiple sclerosis. This table comes from immunoSEQ multiplex PCR, and its TCRdb copy is limited to in-frame clones, with some not included. The table shows more than 70,000 clones, with roughly 89% occurring only once. Specimen: peripheral blood, collected after pregnancy. The receptors were gathered from a female donor in good health, enrolled as a control in a pregnancy study. Each CDR3 is given with its conserved first and last residue. A D gene is named only where the DNA matches it firmly. For some rows the clone size is stated as once, few or many, or as a class when expanded; others skip it.

v_call	j_call	d_call	clone_size	cdr3_nt	cdr3_aa
TRBV7-9	TRBJ2-7	TRBD1	-	TGTGCCAGCAGCTCCTTGGACAGGGGGGACGAGCAGTACTTC	CASSSLDRGDEQYF
TRBV7-9	TRBJ1-1	-	-	TGTGCCAGCAGCCCACCCAGGGGACAAGCTTTCTTT	CASSPPRGQAFF
TRBV5-1	TRBJ2-4	-	-	TGCGCCAGCGCAAGTTCAGGAAACATTCAGTACTTC	CASASSGNIQYF
TRBV5-1	TRBJ1-6	TRBD1	-	TGCGCCAGCAGCTTGGCCGGGACAGGGCTTAATTCACCCCTCCACTTT	CASSLAGTGLNSPLHF
TRBV7-9	TRBJ2-7	TRBD1	-	TGTGCCAGCAGCTTACGCCCAACCGGACAGGGGTACGAGCAGTACTTC	CASSLRPTGQGYEQYF
TRBV28	TRBJ2-7	TRBD1	-	TGTGCCAGCAGTCCCCGGACAGGGTCCTTTGAGCAGTACTTC	CASSPRTGSFEQYF
TRBV6-1	TRBJ1-2	-	-	TGTGCCAGCGCGACAGCCGCTCCCAAGGGCTACACCTTC	CASATAAPKGYTF
TRBV7-2	TRBJ2-5	-	-	TGTGCCAGCAGCTTAACGGGGTGGAGGGGCCAAGAGACCCAGTACTTC	CASSLTGWRGQETQYF
TRBV7-2	TRBJ1-5	-	-	TGTGCCAGCAGCTTCGGGGGTATTGGTCAGCCCCAGCATTTT	CASSFGGIGQPQHF
TRBV5-4	TRBJ2-5	-	-	TGTGCCAGCAGCCCTTCGGTCCAAGAGACCCAGTACTTC	CASSPSVQETQYF
TRBV7-2	TRBJ1-1	-	once	TGTGCCAGCAGCGCAGGGTTGGTGAACACTGAAGCTTTCTTT	CASSAGLVNTEAFF
TRBV11-3	TRBJ1-3	-	-	TGTGCCAGCAGCTCCGGCTCTGGAAACACCATATATTTT	CASSSGSGNTIYF
TRBV5-4	TRBJ1-4	-	-	TGTGCCAGCAGCTTGGCAGGTCGGGGTTATGCAACTAATGAAAAACTGTTTTTT	CASSLAGRGYATNEKLFF
TRBV5-1	TRBJ1-1	-	-	TGCGCCAGCAGCTTGTCGGTTCGGGGGAACACTGAAGCTTTCTTT	CASSLSVRGNTEAFF
TRBV5-5	TRBJ2-1	-	-	TGTGCCAGCAGCTTCTCGTACTTGGGCTTGGATGAGCAGTTCTTC	CASSFSYLGLDEQFF
TRBV18	TRBJ2-1	-	-	TGTGCCAGCTCACCCGCAGGCGAGCAGTTCTTC	CASSPAGEQFF
TRBV11-2	TRBJ1-2	TRBD1	-	TGTGCCAGCAGCTTAGGGTGGACAGGAGGCTATGGCTACACCTTC	CASSLGWTGGYGYTF
TRBV28	TRBJ1-6	-	few	TGTGCCAGCACCGCGGGGAATTCACCCCTCCACTTT	CASTAGNSPLHF
TRBV6-1	TRBJ1-2	-	-	TGTGCCAGCAGGGGAGACTATGGTGGCTACACCTTC	CASRGDYGGYTF
TRBV25-1	TRBJ2-1	TRBD1	-	TGTGCCAGCAGTGTACAGGGGGCCTACAATGAGCAGTTCTTC	CASSVQGAYNEQFF
TRBV6-4	TRBJ2-1	TRBD1	few	TGTGCCAGCAGTCCCGCCCCCGGTGGGACAGGGAGCGATGAGCAGTTCTTC	CASSPAPGGTGSDEQFF
TRBV2	TRBJ1-2	TRBD1	-	TGTGCCAGCAGTGGGGACAGGGAGGCAGCTTATGGCTACACCTTC	CASSGDREAAYGYTF
TRBV6-5	TRBJ2-3	TRBD2	few	TGTGCCAGCAGCACGACTAGCGGCCTCACAGATACGCAGTATTTT	CASSTTSGLTDTQYF
TRBV6-1	TRBJ2-5	TRBD1	-	TGTGCCAGCAGGAAGGGGGCATTTGAGACCCAGTACTTC	CASRKGAFETQYF
TRBV4-1	TRBJ2-1	TRBD2	-	TGCGCCAGCAGCTCGGGGACTAAGGCGACCTACAATGAGCAGTTCTTC	CASSSGTKATYNEQFF
TRBV14	TRBJ2-2	TRBD2	-	TGTGCCAGCAGCCAAGATTGGGTGTCTAGCGGGGGGGTACACACCGGGGAGCTGTTTTTT	CASSQDWVSSGGVHTGELFF
TRBV4-3	TRBJ1-1	TRBD1	-	TGCGCCAGCAGCCAAGACAGGGGGGTCAACACTGAAGCTTTCTTT	CASSQDRGVNTEAFF
TRBV19	TRBJ1-4	-	few	TGTGCCAGCAATCCTATGCGGGGGACTAATGAAAAACTGTTTTTT	CASNPMRGTNEKLFF
TRBV28	TRBJ2-2	-	-	TGTGCCAGCAGGTACATTACCGGGGAGCTGTTTTTT	CASRYITGELFF
TRBV7-2	TRBJ2-7	TRBD2	-	TGTGCCAGCAGCTTCAGCGGGAGGGCGGCCTACGAGCAGTACTTC	CASSFSGRAAYEQYF
TRBV7-9	TRBJ1-5	-	-	TGTGCCTCGGAAGGGGCTAGTCAGCCCCAGCATTTT	CASEGASQPQHF
TRBV10-3	TRBJ2-3	TRBD2	-	TGTGCCATCAGTGGACTAGCGGGGAGCACAGATACGCAGTATTTT	CAISGLAGSTDTQYF
TRBV19	TRBJ1-5	-	-	TGTGCCAGTAGTAGGCTCGATCAGCCCCAGCATTTT	CASSRLDQPQHF
TRBV27	TRBJ1-1	-	many	TGTGCCAGCAGTTCCGGGAGAATGAACACTGAAGCTTTCTTT	CASSSGRMNTEAFF
TRBV19	TRBJ1-2	TRBD1	-	TGTGCCAGTAGTACGACAGGGGAGAACTATGGCTACACCTTC	CASSTTGENYGYTF
TRBV5-1	TRBJ2-3	TRBD2	-	TGCGCCAGCAGCTCGGGGACTAGCGGTCTTCTGAGCACAGATACGCAGTATTTT	CASSSGTSGLLSTDTQYF
TRBV4-3	TRBJ2-1	TRBD2	-	TGCGCCAGCAGCCAAGACCAGCGGGGGGGCAATGAGCAGTTCTTC	CASSQDQRGGNEQFF
TRBV6-5	TRBJ2-7	-	few	TGTGCCAGCAGCCTCGGGGGAAGGCCAACCTACGAGCAGTACTTC	CASSLGGRPTYEQYF
TRBV7-2	TRBJ2-5	-	once	TGTGCCAGCAGCTTAGCGGGCCAGGGGGAGACCCAGTACTTC	CASSLAGQGETQYF
TRBV5-1	TRBJ2-3	TRBD2	-	TGCGCCAGCAGCACGGACGGGACTAGCGGGGGCCAGAGGGTCACAGATACGCAGTATTTT	CASSTDGTSGGQRVTDTQYF
TRBV9	TRBJ1-4	TRBD1	-	TGTGCCAGCAGCAGGGGGCTCGGGGATGAAAAACTGTTTTTT	CASSRGLGDEKLFF
TRBV5-6	TRBJ1-1	TRBD1	-	TGTGCCAGCAGCTCGGACAGGGGAGCCGAAGCTTTCTTT	CASSSDRGAEAFF
TRBV2	TRBJ2-2	-	-	-	CASSALRGLRAGELFF
TRBV7-2	TRBJ1-4	-	-	TGTGCCAGCAGCTCTAACACAGGGAACCGTGAAAAACTGTTTTTT	CASSSNTGNREKLFF
TRBV5-1	TRBJ2-5	-	-	TGCGCCAGCAGCTTACGGGGTTACGCACAACCTGGAGAGACCCAGTACTTC	CASSLRGYAQPGETQYF
TRBV6-5	TRBJ1-2	TRBD1	-	TGTGCCAGCAGGGACAGACAGGGTGGCTACACCTTC	CASRDRQGGYTF
TRBV5-8	TRBJ2-2	-	-	TGTGCCAGCAGCTCCCCACAAACGACCGGGGAGCTGTTTTTT	CASSSPQTTGELFF
TRBV2	TRBJ1-5	-	-	TGTGCCAGCAGTGTTGGCGGGCGCAATCAGCCCCAGCATTTT	CASSVGGRNQPQHF